This T cell receptor (beta chain) is from a study of patients and donors after allogeneic stem cell transplantation. TCRdb re-called the RT-PCR reads with MiXCR, one entry per CDR3 protein. The repertoire includes about 200,000 distinct CDR3 sequences, 41% of them detected once, and about 33% sits in the top ten. V was pared by 1 base and J by 3 bases, with 7 bases of the junction left unmatched. The CDR3 covers 16 residues. Germline CDR1 LGHDT, CDR2 YNNKEL (reference sequence). The sequence derives from a human donor who was either an allogeneic HSCT recipient or a stem cell or donor lymphocyte infusion donor (not recorded which). It is not recorded whose cells these are; they may come from a transplant donor. The chain links TRBV3-1 to TRBJ2-7, with 9 bases matching TRBD2. Input material: blood, either unsorted or a sorted T cell fraction (not recorded which). CDR3 coding DNA: TGTGCCAGCAGCCAAGGCCCTAGCGGGGACATCTACGAGCAGTACTTC. Amino acids: CASSQGPSGDIYEQYF.